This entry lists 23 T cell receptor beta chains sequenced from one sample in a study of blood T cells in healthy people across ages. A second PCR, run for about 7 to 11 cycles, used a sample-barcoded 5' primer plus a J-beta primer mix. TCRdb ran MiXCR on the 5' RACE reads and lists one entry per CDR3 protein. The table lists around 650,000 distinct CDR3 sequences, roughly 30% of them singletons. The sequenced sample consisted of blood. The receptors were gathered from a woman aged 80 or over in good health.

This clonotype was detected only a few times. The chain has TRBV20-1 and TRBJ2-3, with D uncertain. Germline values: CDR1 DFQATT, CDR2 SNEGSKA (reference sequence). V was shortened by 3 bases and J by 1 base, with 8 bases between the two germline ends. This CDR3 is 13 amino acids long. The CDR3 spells CSARGSGTDTQYF. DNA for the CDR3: TGCAGTGCTAGGGGGTCTGGCACAGATACGCAGTATTTT.

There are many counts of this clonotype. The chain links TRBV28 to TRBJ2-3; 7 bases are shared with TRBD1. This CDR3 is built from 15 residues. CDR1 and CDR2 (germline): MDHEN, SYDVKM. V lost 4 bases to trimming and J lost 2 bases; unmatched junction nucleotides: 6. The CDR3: CASSSGQVPTDTQYF. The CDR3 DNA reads TGTGCCAGCAGTTCAGGACAGGTTCCCACAGATACGCAGTATTTT.

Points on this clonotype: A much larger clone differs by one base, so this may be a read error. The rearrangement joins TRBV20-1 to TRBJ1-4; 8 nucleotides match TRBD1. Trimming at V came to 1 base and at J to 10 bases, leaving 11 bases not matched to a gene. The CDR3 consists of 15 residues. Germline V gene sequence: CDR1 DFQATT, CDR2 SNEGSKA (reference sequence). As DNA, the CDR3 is TGCAGTGCTAGAGGGGCCAGGGGGCGCGATGGAAAACTGTTTTTT. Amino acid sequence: CSARGARGRDGKLFF.

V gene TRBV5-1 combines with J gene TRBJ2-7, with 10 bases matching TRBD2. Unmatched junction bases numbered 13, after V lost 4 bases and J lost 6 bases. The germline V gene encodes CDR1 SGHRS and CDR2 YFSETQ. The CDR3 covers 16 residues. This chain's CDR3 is CASSGLIAGGRREQYF. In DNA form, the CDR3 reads TGCGCCAGCAGCGGACTTATAGCGGGGGGCCGCCGCGAGCAGTACTTC.

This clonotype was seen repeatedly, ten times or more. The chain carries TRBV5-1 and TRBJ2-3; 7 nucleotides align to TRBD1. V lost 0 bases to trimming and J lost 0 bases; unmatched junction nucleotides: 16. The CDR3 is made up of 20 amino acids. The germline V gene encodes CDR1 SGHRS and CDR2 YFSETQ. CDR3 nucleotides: TGCGCCAGCAGCTTGGCCGGCGCCGGGACAGCCCGAGGCAGCACAGATACGCAGTATTTT. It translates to CASSLAGAGTARGSTDTQYF.

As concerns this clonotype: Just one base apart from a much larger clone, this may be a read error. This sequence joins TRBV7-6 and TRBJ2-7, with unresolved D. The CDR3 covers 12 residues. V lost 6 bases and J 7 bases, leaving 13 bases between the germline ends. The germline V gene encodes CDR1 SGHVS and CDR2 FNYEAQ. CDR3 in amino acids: CASRPLGSEQYF. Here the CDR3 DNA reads TGTGCCAGCAGACCCTTGGGTTCGGAGCAGTACTTC.

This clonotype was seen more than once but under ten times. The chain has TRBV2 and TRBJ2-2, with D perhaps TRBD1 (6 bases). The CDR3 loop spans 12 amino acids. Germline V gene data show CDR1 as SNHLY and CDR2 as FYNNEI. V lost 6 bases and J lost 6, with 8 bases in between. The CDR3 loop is CASRKGAGELFF. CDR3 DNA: TGTGCCAGCAGAAAGGGGGCCGGGGAGCTGTTTTTT.

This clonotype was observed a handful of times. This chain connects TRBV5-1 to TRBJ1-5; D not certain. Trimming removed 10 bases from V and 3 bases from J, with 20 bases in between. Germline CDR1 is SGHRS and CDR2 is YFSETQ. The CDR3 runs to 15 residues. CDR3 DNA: TGCGCCTCTAGCTACGGCGGAAATAACAATCAGCCCCAGCATTTT. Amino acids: CASSYGGNNNQPQHF.

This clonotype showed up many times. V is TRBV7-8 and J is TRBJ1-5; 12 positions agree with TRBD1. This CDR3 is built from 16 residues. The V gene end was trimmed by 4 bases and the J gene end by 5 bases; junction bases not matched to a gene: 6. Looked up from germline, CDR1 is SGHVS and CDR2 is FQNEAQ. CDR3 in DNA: TGTGCCAGCAGCTCGGGACAGGGGGCTTGGGATCAGCCCCAGCATTTT. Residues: CASSSGQGAWDQPQHF.

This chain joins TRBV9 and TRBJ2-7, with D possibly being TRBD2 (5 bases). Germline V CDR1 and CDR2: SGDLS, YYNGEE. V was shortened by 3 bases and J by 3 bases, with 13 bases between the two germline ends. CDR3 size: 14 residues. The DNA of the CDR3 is TGTGCCAGCAGCGGAGGATATGGAGGCTACGAGCAGTACTTC. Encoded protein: CASSGGYGGYEQYF.

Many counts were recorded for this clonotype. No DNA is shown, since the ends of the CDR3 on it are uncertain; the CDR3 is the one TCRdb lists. The CDR3 is CASILGRANTEAFF. V and J are TRBV12-3 or TRBV12-4 and TRBJ1-1; the table's D gene call, TRBD1, was not cross checked with the DNA. The CDR3 is made up of 14 amino acids, end residues included.

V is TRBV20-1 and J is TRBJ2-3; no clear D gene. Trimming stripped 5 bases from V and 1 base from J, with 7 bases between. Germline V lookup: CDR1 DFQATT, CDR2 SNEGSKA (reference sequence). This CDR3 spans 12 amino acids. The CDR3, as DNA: TGCAGTGCTCTGACCGGCACAGATACGCAGTATTTT. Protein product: CSALTGTDTQYF.

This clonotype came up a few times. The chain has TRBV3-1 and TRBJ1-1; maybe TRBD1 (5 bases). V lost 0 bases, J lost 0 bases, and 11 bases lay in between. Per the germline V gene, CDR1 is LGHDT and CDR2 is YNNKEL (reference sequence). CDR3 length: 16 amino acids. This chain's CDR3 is CASSQDRGQMNTEAFF. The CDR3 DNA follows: TGTGCCAGCAGCCAAGATAGGGGCCAAATGAACACTGAAGCTTTCTTT.

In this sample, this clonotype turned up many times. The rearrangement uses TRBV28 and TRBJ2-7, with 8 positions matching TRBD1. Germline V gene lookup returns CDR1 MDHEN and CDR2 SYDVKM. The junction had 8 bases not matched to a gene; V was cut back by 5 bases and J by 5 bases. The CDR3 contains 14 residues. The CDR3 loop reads CASSRGRGLDEQYF. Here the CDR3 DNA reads TGTGCCAGCAGTCGGGGCAGGGGGCTTGACGAGCAGTACTTC.

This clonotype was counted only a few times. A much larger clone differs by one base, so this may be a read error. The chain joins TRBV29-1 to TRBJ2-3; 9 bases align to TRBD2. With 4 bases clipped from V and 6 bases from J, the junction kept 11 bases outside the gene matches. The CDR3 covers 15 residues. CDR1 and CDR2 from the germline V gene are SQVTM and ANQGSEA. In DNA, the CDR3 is TGCAGCGTTGCCCTACGAGCGGGGGGTTTCGATACGCAGTATTTT. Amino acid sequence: CSVALRAGGFDTQYF.

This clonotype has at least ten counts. CDR3 protein: CASSLLYETGAGGYTF. DNA for the CDR3: TGTGCCAGCAGCCTACTTTACGAGACAGGGGCGGGGGGCTACACCTTC. The rearrangement uses TRBV7-2 and TRBJ1-2; 8 bases match TRBD1. The CDR3 extends over 16 amino acids. V shed 5 bases and J 8 bases; nucleotides not matched to a gene: 16. CDR1 and CDR2 from the germline V gene are SGHTA and FQGNSA.

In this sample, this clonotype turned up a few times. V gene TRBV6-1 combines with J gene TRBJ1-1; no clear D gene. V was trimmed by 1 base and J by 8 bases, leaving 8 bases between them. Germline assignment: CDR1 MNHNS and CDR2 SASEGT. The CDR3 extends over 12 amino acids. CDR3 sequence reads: CASSEVAAEAFF. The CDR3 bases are TGTGCCAGCAGTGAAGTTGCGGCAGAAGCTTTCTTT.

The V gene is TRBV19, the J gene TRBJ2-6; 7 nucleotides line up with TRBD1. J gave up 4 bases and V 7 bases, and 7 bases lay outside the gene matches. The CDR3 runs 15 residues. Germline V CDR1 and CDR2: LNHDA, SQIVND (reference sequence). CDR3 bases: TGTGCCAGTACCATTGACAGGGTCGGGGCCAACGTCCTGACTTTC. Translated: CASTIDRVGANVLTF.

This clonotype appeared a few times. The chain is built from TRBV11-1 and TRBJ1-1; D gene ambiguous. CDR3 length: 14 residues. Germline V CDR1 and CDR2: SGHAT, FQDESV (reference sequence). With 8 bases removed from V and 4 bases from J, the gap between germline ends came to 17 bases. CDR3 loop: CASSYEGRATEAFF. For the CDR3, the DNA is TGTGCCAGCTCTTATGAGGGAAGAGCCACTGAAGCTTTCTTT.

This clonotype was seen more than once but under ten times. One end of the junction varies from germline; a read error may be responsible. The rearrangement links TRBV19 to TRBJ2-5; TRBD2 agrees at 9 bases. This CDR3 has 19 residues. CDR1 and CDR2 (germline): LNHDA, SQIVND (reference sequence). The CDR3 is CASSISGAGGLINQEAQYF. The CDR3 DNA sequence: TGTGCCAGTAGTATTAGTGGAGCGGGGGGCCTAATAAACCAAGAGGCCCAGTACTTC.

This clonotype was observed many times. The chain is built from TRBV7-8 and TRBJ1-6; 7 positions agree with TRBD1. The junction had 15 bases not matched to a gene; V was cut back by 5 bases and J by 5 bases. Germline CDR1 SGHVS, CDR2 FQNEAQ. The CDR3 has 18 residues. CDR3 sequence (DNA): TGTGCCAGCAGCCTAATCCGAGGGGACAGACTCAATAATTCACCCCTCCACTTT. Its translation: CASSLIRGDRLNNSPLHF.

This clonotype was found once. CDR3 protein: CASSPTGRRVCNEQYF. In DNA form, the CDR3 reads TGTGCCAGCAGTCCTACCGGACGGAGAGTTTGCAATGAGCAGTACTTC. V usage is TRBV6-5 and J usage is TRBJ2-5; D gene uncertain. The CDR3 covers 16 residues. CDR1 and CDR2 (germline): MNHEY, SVGAGI. Trimming shortened V by 5 bases and J by 11 bases, and 27 bases separated the two germline ends.

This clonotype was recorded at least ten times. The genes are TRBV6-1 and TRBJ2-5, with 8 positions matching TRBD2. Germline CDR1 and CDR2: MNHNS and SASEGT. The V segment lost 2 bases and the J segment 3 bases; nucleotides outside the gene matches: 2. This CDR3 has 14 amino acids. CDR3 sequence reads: CASSELAGKETQYF. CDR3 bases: TGTGCCAGCAGTGAACTAGCGGGTAAAGAGACCCAGTACTTC.